The rows below give T cell receptor beta chains drawn from one sample of a study of cytomegalovirus exposure and HLA in healthy donors. Data came from immunoSEQ multiplex PCR; TCRdb stores just in-frame clones and leaves some out. The data show about 180,000 clones, 84% seen once. The specimen sequenced was PBMCs. Receptors were obtained from a girl aged 2-10 years in good health and CMV-seropositive. CDR3s include the opening cysteine and the closing phenylalanine or tryptophan. A D gene is named only where the DNA matches it firmly. Part of the rows lack a size; the others show once, few, many or a class for expanded clones.

V gene: TRBV7-6; clone size: few; CDR3 length: 15; D gene: TRBD1; J gene: TRBJ2-7; CDR3 DNA: TGTGCCAGCAGCTCGCCGGGACAGGGGACCTACGAGCAGTACTTC; CDR3 protein: CASSSPGQGTYEQYF
V gene: TRBV19; clone size: -; CDR3 length: 16; D gene: TRBD2; J gene: TRBJ2-2; CDR3 DNA: TGTGCCAGTAGTGGGACTAGCGGGAGGGCCGAGTACGAGCTGTTTTTT; CDR3 protein: CASSGTSGRAEYELFF
V gene: TRBV5-1; clone size: -; CDR3 length: 13; D gene: -; J gene: TRBJ1-2; CDR3 DNA: TGCGCCAGCCCGTCCAGACTTAACTATGGCTACACCTTC; CDR3 protein: CASPSRLNYGYTF
V gene: TRBV19; clone size: -; CDR3 length: 12; D gene: -; J gene: TRBJ1-5; CDR3 DNA: TGTGCCAGTAATCAGGGGAACCAGCCCCAGCATTTT; CDR3 protein: CASNQGNQPQHF
V gene: TRBV2; clone size: -; CDR3 length: 12; D gene: -; J gene: TRBJ1-2; CDR3 DNA: TGTGCCGGCACCCTTAGAGTTAATGGCTACACCTTC; CDR3 protein: CAGTLRVNGYTF
V gene: TRBV6-5; clone size: few; CDR3 length: 12; D gene: TRBD1; J gene: TRBJ1-1; CDR3 DNA: TGTGCCAGCGGATCAGGGGGCACTGAAGCTTTCTTT; CDR3 protein: CASGSGGTEAFF
V gene: TRBV11-3; clone size: -; CDR3 length: 14; D gene: -; J gene: TRBJ1-2; CDR3 DNA: TGTGCCAGCAGCCCAATTGGCGGCCACTATGGCTACACCTTC; CDR3 protein: CASSPIGGHYGYTF
V gene: TRBV27; clone size: -; CDR3 length: 14; D gene: TRBD1; J gene: TRBJ1-5; CDR3 DNA: TGTGCCAGCAGTTTTGGACAGGGAAGACAGCCCCAGCATTTT; CDR3 protein: CASSFGQGRQPQHF
V gene: TRBV14; clone size: -; CDR3 length: 17; D gene: TRBD2; J gene: TRBJ2-1; CDR3 DNA: TGTGCCAGCAGCCAAGGGGGACTAGCGGGGGCCTACAATGAGCAGTTCTTC; CDR3 protein: CASSQGGLAGAYNEQFF
V gene: TRBV18; clone size: -; CDR3 length: 17; D gene: TRBD2; J gene: TRBJ2-7; CDR3 DNA: TGTGCCAGCTCACCCCTGGGGAGGGGCAGCCCGACGTACGAGCAGTACTTC; CDR3 protein: CASSPLGRGSPTYEQYF
V gene: TRBV5-1; clone size: -; CDR3 length: 14; D gene: -; J gene: TRBJ2-3; CDR3 DNA: TGCGCCAGCATCCCGGGTCCCCAAGGGGGTACGCAGTATTTT; CDR3 protein: CASIPGPQGGTQYF
V gene: TRBV5-6; clone size: -; CDR3 length: 16; D gene: -; J gene: TRBJ1-2; CDR3 DNA: TGTGCCAGCAGCTTGGAACCAGGACTCGGGGTATGGGGCTACACCTTC; CDR3 protein: CASSLEPGLGVWGYTF
V gene: TRBV30; clone size: once; CDR3 length: 11; D gene: -; J gene: TRBJ2-7; CDR3 DNA: TGTGCCTGGAGTCGAGGCTACGAGCAGTACTTC; CDR3 protein: CAWSRGYEQYF
V gene: TRBV12-5; clone size: few; CDR3 length: 16; D gene: -; J gene: TRBJ1-5; CDR3 DNA: TGTGCTAGTGGTTTGACGACTCGATCAGGGCATCAGCCCCAGCATTTT; CDR3 protein: CASGLTTRSGHQPQHF
V gene: TRBV6-6; clone size: -; CDR3 length: 14; D gene: -; J gene: TRBJ2-2; CDR3 DNA: TGTGCCAGCAGAACTAGCCTTAACACCGGGGAGCTGTTTTTT; CDR3 protein: CASRTSLNTGELFF
V gene: TRBV5-4; clone size: -; CDR3 length: 15; D gene: -; J gene: TRBJ1-2; CDR3 DNA: TGTGCCAGCAGCTTGGCGATACCTAGGGGATCTGGCTACACCTTC; CDR3 protein: CASSLAIPRGSGYTF
V gene: TRBV5-1; clone size: -; CDR3 length: 15; D gene: -; J gene: TRBJ1-2; CDR3 DNA: TGCGCCAGCAGCTTGGCACCAGGAGGATACTATGGCTACACCTTC; CDR3 protein: CASSLAPGGYYGYTF
V gene: TRBV15; clone size: -; CDR3 length: 17; D gene: TRBD2; J gene: TRBJ2-3; CDR3 DNA: TGTGCCACCAGCACGGGTAAGCCGGGACTAGGTGCAGATACGCAGTATTTT; CDR3 protein: CATSTGKPGLGADTQYF
V gene: TRBV28; clone size: -; CDR3 length: 12; D gene: -; J gene: TRBJ1-2; CDR3 DNA: TGTGCCAGCGAAGCAATTAACTATGGCTACACCTTC; CDR3 protein: CASEAINYGYTF
V gene: TRBV11-2; clone size: -; CDR3 length: 17; D gene: -; J gene: TRBJ1-1; CDR3 DNA: TGTGCCAGCAGCTTAGGAATTTTTTACCCGGGGGACACTGAAGCTTTCTTT; CDR3 protein: CASSLGIFYPGDTEAFF
V gene: TRBV7-8; clone size: -; CDR3 length: 17; D gene: TRBD1; J gene: TRBJ2-7; CDR3 DNA: TGTGCCAGCAGCTTAGCTCCTACCCGGACAGGGTCCTACGAGCAGTACTTC; CDR3 protein: CASSLAPTRTGSYEQYF
V gene: TRBV5-1; clone size: once; CDR3 length: 14; D gene: TRBD1; J gene: TRBJ2-7; CDR3 DNA: TGCGCCAGCAGCTTCGGGACAGGGTTCGGTGAGCAGTACTTC; CDR3 protein: CASSFGTGFGEQYF
V gene: TRBV2; clone size: -; CDR3 length: 15; D gene: TRBD2; J gene: TRBJ2-1; CDR3 DNA: TGTGCCAGCAGTCGGGGGGTTAATACCTACAATGAGCAGTTCTTC; CDR3 protein: CASSRGVNTYNEQFF
V gene: TRBV12-5; clone size: once; CDR3 length: 16; D gene: -; J gene: TRBJ2-7; CDR3 DNA: TGTGCTAGTGGTTTGGGGACTTCCTCAACATTCTACGAGCAGTACTTC; CDR3 protein: CASGLGTSSTFYEQYF
V gene: TRBV7-9; clone size: -; CDR3 length: 16; D gene: -; J gene: TRBJ2-5; CDR3 DNA: TGTTCCAGCAGCCTGCGGGACAGCGACGCCAAGGTGACCCAGTACTTC; CDR3 protein: CSSSLRDSDAKVTQYF
V gene: TRBV10-3; clone size: -; CDR3 length: 12; D gene: -; J gene: TRBJ1-1; CDR3 DNA: TGTGCCATCAGTGAGTCTGCCGGTGAAGCTTTCTTT; CDR3 protein: CAISESAGEAFF
V gene: TRBV19; clone size: -; CDR3 length: 16; D gene: -; J gene: TRBJ2-3; CDR3 DNA: TGTGCCAGTAGTACGATAAGGGGGTCAATTCCCCATACGCAGTATTTT; CDR3 protein: CASSTIRGSIPHTQYF
V gene: TRBV15; clone size: -; CDR3 length: 15; D gene: TRBD1; J gene: TRBJ1-4; CDR3 DNA: TGTGCCACCACAAAAGGGACAGGGTATAATGAAAAACTGTTTTTT; CDR3 protein: CATTKGTGYNEKLFF
V gene: TRBV12-5; clone size: -; CDR3 length: 14; D gene: TRBD2; J gene: TRBJ2-3; CDR3 DNA: TGTGCTATCACCGGACTAGCGGGCACAGATACGCAGTATTTT; CDR3 protein: CAITGLAGTDTQYF
V gene: TRBV10-1; clone size: -; CDR3 length: 13; D gene: TRBD1; J gene: TRBJ2-7; CDR3 DNA: TGCGCCAGCAGTGGGGACAGTCTAGGCGAGCAGTACTTC; CDR3 protein: CASSGDSLGEQYF
V gene: TRBV2; clone size: -; CDR3 length: 14; D gene: TRBD1; J gene: TRBJ1-5; CDR3 DNA: TGTGCCAGCAGTCCAGACAGGGCAAAGCAGCCCCAGCATTTT; CDR3 protein: CASSPDRAKQPQHF
V gene: TRBV5-6; clone size: -; CDR3 length: 17; D gene: TRBD1; J gene: TRBJ1-6; CDR3 DNA: TGTGCCAGCCGACAGGGAAGGGTCAGCTCCTATAATTCACCCCTCCACTTT; CDR3 protein: CASRQGRVSSYNSPLHF
V gene: TRBV9; clone size: -; CDR3 length: 12; D gene: -; J gene: TRBJ1-1; CDR3 DNA: TGTGCCAGCAGCGAATTAAACACTGAAGCTTTCTTT; CDR3 protein: CASSELNTEAFF
V gene: TRBV5-1; clone size: few; CDR3 length: 15; D gene: TRBD1; J gene: TRBJ2-7; CDR3 DNA: TGCGCCAGCAGCCCGAGACAGGGTACAAGCTACGAGCAGTACTTC; CDR3 protein: CASSPRQGTSYEQYF
V gene: TRBV4-1; clone size: few; CDR3 length: 13; D gene: -; J gene: TRBJ1-5; CDR3 DNA: TGCGCCAGCAGCCAAGATGTCGTGCAGCCCCAGCATTTT; CDR3 protein: CASSQDVVQPQHF
V gene: TRBV10-3; clone size: -; CDR3 length: 13; D gene: -; J gene: TRBJ1-2; CDR3 DNA: TGTGCCATCAGTGAGTTCTCGGGGGATGGCTACACCTTC; CDR3 protein: CAISEFSGDGYTF
V gene: TRBV18; clone size: -; CDR3 length: 13; D gene: -; J gene: TRBJ2-1; CDR3 DNA: TGTGCCAGCTCACCAGGGGGGGCCGGGGAGCAGTTCTTC; CDR3 protein: CASSPGGAGEQFF
V gene: TRBV25-1; clone size: once; CDR3 length: 16; D gene: TRBD2; J gene: TRBJ2-2; CDR3 DNA: TGTGCCAGCAGTGACACCCGGGGGGCGAACACCGGGGAGCTGTTTTTT; CDR3 protein: CASSDTRGANTGELFF
V gene: TRBV2; clone size: -; CDR3 length: 13; D gene: -; J gene: TRBJ2-2; CDR3 DNA: TGTGCCAGCAGTGTAACCGACTTGGGGGAGCTGTTTTTT; CDR3 protein: CASSVTDLGELFF
V gene: TRBV5-1; clone size: once; CDR3 length: 14; D gene: TRBD1; J gene: TRBJ2-3; CDR3 DNA: TGCGCCAGCAGCTCGGGACAGACCGAGGATACGCAGTATTTT; CDR3 protein: CASSSGQTEDTQYF
V gene: TRBV28; clone size: -; CDR3 length: 15; D gene: TRBD1; J gene: TRBJ1-5; CDR3 DNA: TGTGCCAGCAGTCTCGACAGGGGAGGCAATCAGCCCCAGCATTTT; CDR3 protein: CASSLDRGGNQPQHF
V gene: TRBV25-1; clone size: -; CDR3 length: 15; D gene: TRBD1; J gene: TRBJ2-7; CDR3 DNA: TGTGCCAGCAGTGAGGGACAGGGGAGCTCCTACGAGCAGTACTTC; CDR3 protein: CASSEGQGSSYEQYF
V gene: TRBV4-1; clone size: -; CDR3 length: 18; D gene: TRBD2; J gene: TRBJ2-7; CDR3 DNA: TGCGCCAGCAGCCGGGATAGCGGGATCATGGGGGGGTCCTACGAGCAGTACTTC; CDR3 protein: CASSRDSGIMGGSYEQYF
V gene: TRBV6-1; clone size: -; CDR3 length: 13; D gene: TRBD1; J gene: TRBJ2-7; CDR3 DNA: TGTGCCAGCAGTGGACAGGGCCCCTACGAGCAGTACTTC; CDR3 protein: CASSGQGPYEQYF
V gene: TRBV5-6; clone size: -; CDR3 length: 13; D gene: -; J gene: TRBJ2-3; CDR3 DNA: TGTGCCAGCAGCTTGAGGGGTACAGATACGCAGTATTTT; CDR3 protein: CASSLRGTDTQYF
V gene: TRBV11-2; clone size: -; CDR3 length: 13; D gene: -; J gene: TRBJ2-2; CDR3 DNA: TGTGCCAGCAGCTTAGACGTAGCCGGGGAGCTGTTTTTT; CDR3 protein: CASSLDVAGELFF
V gene: TRBV11-3; clone size: -; CDR3 length: 15; D gene: -; J gene: TRBJ2-7; CDR3 DNA: TGTGCCAGCAGCTCAGAGACACTGAGCTCCTACGAGCAGTACTTC; CDR3 protein: CASSSETLSSYEQYF
V gene: TRBV5-4; clone size: -; CDR3 length: 15; D gene: TRBD1; J gene: TRBJ2-7; CDR3 DNA: TGTGCCAGCAGCTTGGGTGGGACAGGCGGGCGGGAGCAGTACTTC; CDR3 protein: CASSLGGTGGREQYF
V gene: TRBV5-4; clone size: -; CDR3 length: 15; D gene: TRBD1; J gene: TRBJ2-1; CDR3 DNA: TGTGCCAGCAGCCCCCGGGACAGGGCCTACAATGAGCAGTTCTTC; CDR3 protein: CASSPRDRAYNEQFF
V gene: TRBV27; clone size: -; CDR3 length: 16; D gene: TRBD1; J gene: TRBJ1-1; CDR3 DNA: TGTGCCAGCAGTTTATCGACTGGGACAGGGAACACTGAAGCTTTCTTT; CDR3 protein: CASSLSTGTGNTEAFF
V gene: TRBV5-1; clone size: -; CDR3 length: 15; D gene: -; J gene: TRBJ2-2; CDR3 DNA: TGCGCCAGCAGCTTTAGGAGTGCTCACACCGGGGAGCTGTTTTTT; CDR3 protein: CASSFRSAHTGELFF
V gene: TRBV28; clone size: -; CDR3 length: 12; D gene: -; J gene: TRBJ1-5; CDR3 DNA: TGTGCCAGCAGTTTATCGGGGCAGCCCCAGCATTTT; CDR3 protein: CASSLSGQPQHF
V gene: TRBV18; clone size: -; CDR3 length: 12; D gene: -; J gene: TRBJ1-1; CDR3 DNA: TGTGCCAGCTCACCCACTAACACTGAAGCTTTCTTT; CDR3 protein: CASSPTNTEAFF
V gene: TRBV28; clone size: -; CDR3 length: 18; D gene: TRBD1; J gene: TRBJ1-6; CDR3 DNA: TGTGCCAGCAGTTTACAAAACCGCGGGACAGGGTATAATTCACCCCTCCACTTT; CDR3 protein: CASSLQNRGTGYNSPLHF
V gene: TRBV5-5; clone size: -; CDR3 length: 12; D gene: -; J gene: TRBJ2-4; CDR3 DNA: TGTGCCAGCAGCTCCCTAGTCACCATTCAGTACTTC; CDR3 protein: CASSSLVTIQYF